The text below deals with one T cell receptor beta chain. This sample was taken from a study of shared clonotypes between healthy human individuals. Sequenced by immunoSEQ multiplex PCR; TCRdb stores in-frame clones only, minus some. Seen here are 1,500,000 or so clones, about 98.5% observed once, and the top ten hold 0.3% to 0.45%. The sample was naive CD4+ T cells sorted from blood. Subset in this sample: CD45RA+ positively selected. This clonotype originated in a young man in good health.

The CDR3: CASRRNPRSADTQYF. The CDR3, as DNA: TGTGCCAGCAGGCGGAATCCGCGGAGCGCGGATACGCAGTATTTT. This chain connects TRBV7-3 to TRBJ2-3, with D uncertain. Trimming pared 6 bases from V and 6 bases from J, leaving 19 bases between. The CDR3 consists of 15 residues. CDR1 and CDR2 from the germline V gene are SGHTA and FQGTGA.